The following is a T cell receptor (beta chain) sequence with its context. Germline V gene sequence: CDR1 LNHDA, CDR2 SQIVND (reference sequence). CDR3 size: 17 residues. V lost 7 bases and J lost 0; bases outside the gene matches: 12. Methods used by the authors: Estimated nucleated cell counts came from reference gene primer amplification. The data were produced by immunoSEQ multiplex PCR, yet TCRdb's version contains in-frame clones alone and is incomplete. The V and J calls and clone size were taken over from that table, and D and trimming were inferred from the DNA. The repertoire holds over 150,000 clones, more than 75% seen once, with 2% to 3% in the top ten. The sample originates from a study of blood T cell repertoires in COVID-19.

The chain is built from TRBV19 and TRBJ1-1; 9 bases are a match to TRBD1. This TCR was sampled from a man between 18 and 29 years old with acute or convalescent COVID-19. What was sequenced was peripheral blood. CDR3 in amino acids: CASIIGGGQGLNTEAFF. As DNA, the CDR3 is TGTGCCAGTATCATCGGTGGAGGACAGGGGCTGAACACTGAAGCTTTCTTT.